A single sample gave rise to the 13 T cell receptor beta chains below, sequenced in a study of CD8+CD57+ T cells in acquired aplastic anemia. Patients sequenced had flow cytometry evidence of CD8+CD57+ cell expansion. Genomic DNA templated the TCR beta VDJ and CDR3 profiling. Each CDR3 protein gets one entry after TCRdb re-called the reads with MiXCR. The data contain 200,000 or so distinct CDR3 sequences, around three fifths of them singletons. Sequencing was carried out using sorted CD4+, CD8+, or CD8+CD57+ T cells (not recorded which) from PBMCs. These receptors were taken from a human donor with aplastic anemia.

This clonotype was seen only once. The chain links TRBV19 to TRBJ1-2; D is uncertain. This CDR3 has 13 amino acids. Germline CDR1 and CDR2: LNHDA and SQIVND (reference sequence). Trimming cost V 0 bases and J 7 bases, with 9 bases left between them. The CDR3 sequence is CASSIDLGSGYTF. The DNA for the CDR3 is TGTGCCAGTAGTATAGATCTGGGGAGTGGCTACACCTTC.

This clonotype came up once. The chain recombines TRBV4-1 with TRBJ2-7; D might be TRBD2 (5 bases). Germline V gene data show CDR1 as MGHRA and CDR2 as YSYEKL. The CDR3 runs to 16 residues. V gave up 2 bases and J gave up 3 bases, with 17 bases separating them. CDR3 DNA: TGCGCCAGCAGCCAAAATAGTGGGAGTACGCTCTACGAGCAGTACTTC. Amino acid sequence: CASSQNSGSTLYEQYF.

This clonotype turned up a few times. This chain uses TRBV9 with TRBJ2-7; D remains unclear. Germline-derived CDR1 and CDR2 are SGDLS and YYNGEE. V dropped 0 bases and J dropped 5 bases, with 18 bases sitting between them. The CDR3 extends over 16 amino acids. CDR3 DNA sequence: TGTGCCAGCAGCGTAGCTCCAGGTGGGTTGATGGACGAGCAGTACTTC. Its translation is CASSVAPGGLMDEQYF.

The genes are TRBV7-3 and TRBJ2-1; TRBD2 matches at 9 bases. Gene TRBJ2-5 matches the end of the DNA better, so the J call may be wrong. The CDR3 extends over 13 amino acids. From germline, CDR1 is SGHTA and CDR2 FQGTGA. CDR3 region: CASSGAGGETQYF. In nucleotides, the CDR3 is TGTGCCAGCAGCGGCGCGGGGGGGGAGACCCAGTACTTC.

The chain is built from TRBV9 and TRBJ2-5; D possibly corresponds to TRBD2 (7 bases). This CDR3 is built from 15 residues. The V gene's germline CDR1 is SGDLS and CDR2 YYNGEE. V lost 0 bases, J lost 4 bases, and 13 bases lay in between. The DNA for the CDR3 is TGTGCCAGCAGCGTAGAGCAGGGGAGGGCAGAGACCCAGTACTTC. Protein: CASSVEQGRAETQYF.

There are a few counts of this clonotype. The CDR3 spells CASGLVFWTAYTGELFF. The CDR3, as DNA: TGTGCTAGTGGTTTGGTATTTTGGACTGCCTACACCGGGGAGCTGTTTTTT. The chain couples TRBV12-5 to TRBJ2-2, with D tentatively TRBD2 (5 bases). In germline, CDR1 is LGHNT, CDR2 FRNRAP. The V end lost 0 bases, the J end lost 3 bases, and 14 bases lay between the germline ends. The CDR3 length is 17 residues.

The J gene is TRBJ1-4, the V gene TRBV12-3 or TRBV12-4, with a tentative D call TRBD1 (5 bases). Trimming stripped 6 bases from V and 9 bases from J, with 17 bases between. The CDR3 extends over 14 amino acids. The CDR3 DNA reads as TGTGCCAGCAGCGGAGGACCGGGGACCCAAAAACTGTTTTTT. Translating gives CASSGGPGTQKLFF.

This chain links TRBV10-3 with TRBJ1-5, with 9 bases aligning to TRBD1. The J segment lost 6 bases and the V segment lost 7 bases, leaving 4 bases of the junction unmatched. CDR1 is ENHRY, CDR2 SYGVKD, per germline. This CDR3 contains 13 residues. The CDR3 DNA reads TGTGCCATCACCACGGACAGGGGTCAGCCCCAGCATTTT. This translates into CAITTDRGQPQHF.

V gene TRBV12-3 or TRBV12-4 combines with J gene TRBJ2-7; TRBD1 is a possible D gene (5 bases). V shed 4 bases and J shed 5 bases, with 18 bases lying between them. This CDR3 comprises 15 residues. Here the CDR3 reads CASSSIGQGNNEQYF. For the CDR3, the DNA is TGTGCCAGCAGTTCTATAGGGCAGGGTAACAACGAGCAGTACTTC.

This chain links TRBV24-1 with TRBJ2-3; the match to TRBD1 covers 8 bases. Per germline, CDR1 KGHDR and CDR2 SFDVKD. CDR3 length: 16 residues. V dropped 1 base and J dropped 9; count of bases not matched to a gene: 11. The CDR3 here is CATSDFQDRERITQYF. The CDR3 coding sequence is TGTGCCACCAGTGATTTTCAGGACAGGGAGCGGATCACGCAGTATTTT.

The chain carries TRBV11-2 and TRBJ2-1; weak D call: TRBD1 (5 bases). Trimming took off 1 base at V and 7 bases at J, with 8 bases between the two ends. Germline V gene sequence: CDR1 SGHAT, CDR2 FQNNGV. This CDR3 region has 13 residues. This CDR3 is CASSLVTANEQFF. The DNA of the CDR3 is TGTGCCAGCAGCTTAGTGACAGCGAATGAGCAGTTCTTC.

J is TRBJ1-5 and V is TRBV6-4; no clear D gene. The germline gives CDR1 MRHNA, CDR2 SNTAGT. The CDR3 is 13 residues long. Deletions cut 5 bases from V and 2 bases from J, with 7 bases between. The CDR3 sequence: CASSPQGNQPQHF. The DNA for the CDR3 is TGTGCCAGCAGTCCCCAGGGCAATCAGCCCCAGCATTTT.

The chain joins TRBV15 to TRBJ2-7; 7 nucleotides match TRBD1. The V and J ends lost 10 bases and 4 bases, in that order; junction bases with no gene match: 13. The germline gives CDR1 LNHNV, CDR2 YYDKDF (reference sequence). CDR3 size: 14 residues. The CDR3 region has the DNA TGTGCCAGCAGTTTACGACAGGGTGCGTACGAGCAGTACTTC. This translates into CASSLRQGAYEQYF.